The 20 T cell receptor beta chains below were found in one sample sequenced in a study of T cells after yellow fever vaccination. Via MiXCR, TCRdb re-called the 5' RACE reads, giving one row per CDR3 protein. The data contain under 700,000 distinct CDR3 sequences, about 15% of them singletons. The material sequenced was PBMCs, taken 4 to 6 days after the first yellow fever vaccination. These receptors all come from a man aged 18-30 years who received the YFV17D yellow fever vaccine.

This clonotype came up a few times. The chain carries TRBV6-2 or TRBV6-3 and TRBJ2-5; 8 positions match TRBD1. J lost 7 bases, V lost 7 bases, and 8 bases had no gene match. Germline lookup yields CDR1 MNHEY and CDR2 SVGEGT. This CDR3 is built from 13 residues. As DNA, the CDR3 is TGTGCCAGCACCTCGGACAGGGATAGGACCCAGTACTTC. Protein sequence: CASTSDRDRTQYF.

This clonotype came up a few times. The chain links TRBV20-1 to TRBJ1-6; D might be TRBD1 (5 bases). Trimming left V 0 bases short and J 10 bases short, with 10 bases between. The CDR3 covers 13 residues. Germline V gene data show CDR1 as DFQATT and CDR2 as SNEGSKA (reference sequence). The CDR3: CSARDSWDSPLHF. CDR3 nucleotide sequence: TGCAGTGCTAGAGATTCCTGGGACTCACCCCTCCACTTT.

This clonotype came up a few times. The gene calls are TRBV5-4 and TRBJ2-7, with D uncertain. V dropped 1 base and J dropped 5 bases, with 7 bases sitting between them. The CDR3 covers 12 residues. CDR1 is SGHNT and CDR2 is YYREEE in the germline V gene (reference sequence). The CDR3 is CASSLFLNEQYF. CDR3 coding DNA: TGTGCCAGCAGCTTGTTCCTGAACGAGCAGTACTTC.

The sample holds many counts of this clonotype. The rearrangement links TRBV6-1 to TRBJ2-5; D is perhaps TRBD2 (6 bases). CDR3 length equals 14 residues. Trimming cost V 5 bases and J 2 bases, with 12 bases left between them. CDR1 is MNHNS and CDR2 is SASEGT in the germline V gene. The CDR3 coding sequence is TGTGCCAGCAGTAAATTTGGGGGGCAAGAGACCCAGTACTTC. Translation: CASSKFGGQETQYF.

The rearrangement joins TRBV20-1 to TRBJ2-6; D is unclear. Trimming left V 0 bases short and J 4 bases short, with 16 bases between. The CDR3 is 17 amino acids. In germline, CDR1 is DFQATT, CDR2 SNEGSKA (reference sequence). This CDR3 is CSARDRRRATGANVLTF. CDR3 coding DNA: TGCAGTGCTAGAGATCGTCGACGGGCTACAGGGGCCAACGTCCTGACTTTC.

The chain recombines TRBV28 with TRBJ2-5, with TRBD1 matching over 8 bases. The V segment lost 5 bases and the J segment 5 bases; nucleotides outside the gene matches: 10. CDR1 MDHEN and CDR2 SYDVKM come from the germline V gene. This CDR3 spans 15 amino acids. The CDR3 here is CASSPGGALRETQYF. The DNA of the CDR3 is TGTGCCAGCAGTCCAGGGGGCGCTTTGAGGGAGACCCAGTACTTC.

J is TRBJ2-1 and V is TRBV18; tentatively, D is TRBD1 (6 bases). V lost 1 base and J lost 6, with 10 bases in between. The CDR3 is made up of 14 amino acids. The V gene's germline CDR1 is KGHSH and CDR2 LQKENI. CDR3: CASSPRDTLNEQFF. Here the CDR3 DNA reads TGTGCCAGCTCACCACGGGACACCCTCAATGAGCAGTTCTTC.

This clonotype was seen more than once but under ten times. CDR3 amino acids: CAISESSGFDEQFF. DNA of the CDR3: TGTGCCATCAGTGAGTCGTCAGGATTCGATGAGCAGTTCTTC. The chain uses TRBV10-3 and TRBJ2-1, with no clear D. The CDR3 contains 14 residues. Between the trimmed V and J ends, which lost 0 bases and 8 bases, there was a span of 11 bases. In germline, CDR1 is ENHRY, CDR2 SYGVKD.

This clonotype showed up just a few times. This chain connects TRBV21-1 to TRBJ2-6; the DNA was not used to check the table's D call, TRBD2. TRBV21-1 is termed a pseudogene. The CDR3 extends over 17 amino acids. For the CDR3, the DNA is TGTGCCAGCAGCAAGGGGAGGGAGGGCTCTGGGGCCAACGTCCTGACTTTC. This translates into CASSKGREGSGANVLTF.

This chain links TRBV6-5 with TRBJ2-7, with 7 bases that match TRBD2. J lost 0 bases, V lost 4 bases, and 6 bases had no gene match. Germline values: CDR1 MNHEY, CDR2 SVGAGI. The CDR3 is made up of 15 amino acids. The CDR3 protein is CASSSRRGSSYEQYV. DNA for the CDR3: TGTGCCAGCAGTTCCCGGCGGGGGAGCTCCTACGAGCAGTACGTC.

At least ten counts were recorded for this clonotype. J is TRBJ2-1 and V is TRBV11-3; 7 bases match TRBD2. Germline-derived CDR1 and CDR2 are SGHNT and YENEEA. J lost 5 bases, V lost 5 bases, and 3 bases had no gene match. CDR3 size: 13 residues. The CDR3 is CASSRGLNNEQFF. The CDR3 region has the DNA TGTGCCAGCAGCCGGGGACTAAACAATGAGCAGTTCTTC.

The chain links TRBV20-1 to TRBJ2-3; possible D gene TRBD2, 6 bases. The CDR3 consists of 14 residues. V lost 5 bases, J lost 4 bases, and 16 bases lay in between. Germline V gene sequence: CDR1 DFQATT, CDR2 SNEGSKA (reference sequence). CDR3 protein: CSAQGLALPDTQYF. The CDR3 DNA follows: TGCAGTGCTCAGGGACTTGCCCTACCAGATACGCAGTATTTT.

The J gene is TRBJ2-3, the V gene TRBV29-1; D remains unclear. Trimming cost V 4 bases and J 1 base, with 9 bases left between them. CDR3 size: 13 residues. Germline V CDR1 and CDR2: SQVTM, ANQGSEA. The CDR3 DNA follows: TGCAGCGTTGTTCCACTCGGCACAGATACGCAGTATTTT. Amino acids: CSVVPLGTDTQYF.

The V call is TRBV5-1, the J call TRBJ2-2, with 7 bases lining up with TRBD1. V gave up 4 bases and J gave up 7 bases; unmatched junction bases: 13. This CDR3 has 16 amino acids. The germline CDR1 and CDR2 sequences are SGHRS and YFSETQ. DNA for the CDR3: TGCGCCAGCAGCAAGACACCGCAGGGGGTCAGCGGGGAGCTGTTTTTT. Amino acid sequence: CASSKTPQGVSGELFF.

The CDR3 is CASSLALGGEKLFF. CDR3 sequence (DNA): TGTGCCAGCAGCTTAGCCCTGGGAGGTGAAAAACTGTTTTTT. The chain links TRBV7-9 to TRBJ1-4; no clear D gene. This CDR3 has 14 residues. CDR1 and CDR2 (germline): SEHNR, FQNEAQ (reference sequence). V lost 0 bases and J 7 bases, leaving 9 bases between the germline ends.

The rearrangement links TRBV11-2 to TRBJ1-6; 7 nucleotides line up with TRBD1. Trimming at V came to 0 bases and at J to 11 bases, leaving 4 bases not matched to a gene. The CDR3 loop spans 14 amino acids. Per the germline V gene, CDR1 is SGHAT and CDR2 is FQNNGV. The CDR3 DNA sequence: TGTGCCAGCAGCTTAGACAGGGGGTATACACCCCTCCACTTT. It codes for CASSLDRGYTPLHF.

This clonotype showed up many times. The chain joins TRBV5-5 to TRBJ2-7; D not resolved. This CDR3 is 14 amino acids long. The V gene's germline CDR1 is SGHKS and CDR2 YYEKEE (reference sequence). V was pared by 0 bases and J by 2 bases, with 9 bases between. Written as DNA, the CDR3 is TGTGCCAGCAGCTTGGCCCAGACCCCCTACGAGCAGTACGTC. The encoded protein is CASSLAQTPYEQYV.

This chain joins TRBV9 and TRBJ1-4; D remains ambiguous. The CDR3 runs to 15 residues. In germline, CDR1 is SGDLS, CDR2 YYNGEE. V lost 2 bases to trimming and J lost 4 bases, with 12 bases between them. This CDR3 is CASSVLRPNNEKLFF. The CDR3 DNA is TGTGCCAGCAGCGTTCTGCGGCCGAATAATGAAAAACTGTTTTTT.

This clonotype was seen only a few times. The chain has TRBV20-1 and TRBJ2-2; 9 nucleotides align to TRBD1. This CDR3 is 15 amino acids long. Germline CDR1 is DFQATT and CDR2 is SNEGSKA (reference sequence). V shed 5 bases and J 5 bases; nucleotides not matched to a gene: 9. CDR3 protein: CSARTGGTGTGELFF. The CDR3 DNA reads as TGCAGTGCTCGAACCGGCGGGACAGGGACCGGGGAGCTGTTTTTT.

The chain is built from TRBV7-8 and TRBJ2-5; D gene unclear. CDR1 and CDR2 from the germline V gene are SGHVS and FQNEAQ. Trimming shortened V by 6 bases and J by 5 bases, and 10 bases separated the two germline ends. CDR3 length: 12 amino acids. This CDR3 reads CASRHLKETQYF. In DNA form, the CDR3 reads TGTGCCAGCAGACACCTGAAGGAGACCCAGTACTTC.